The 20 T cell receptor beta chains below come from one sample, sequenced in a study of T cell repertoires in cytomegalovirus infection. Antigens of these TCRs are unknown. TCRdb used MiXCR to reprocess the reads, holding one entry per CDR3 protein. Of hundreds of thousands of distinct CDR3 sequences in the sample, about two fifths are singletons; the top ten hold 43%. Source: cultured PBMCs, taken from culture after CMV antigen stimulation. These TCRs come from a human donor in good health (CMV status not recorded). Some clones in this sample may be carry-over from other donors' samples.

This clonotype was observed at least ten times. The J gene is TRBJ2-3, the V gene TRBV7-2, with D uncertain. CDR1 and CDR2 (germline): SGHTA, FQGNSA. V was pared by 5 bases and J by 0 bases, with 6 bases between. CDR3 length: 13 residues. The DNA for the CDR3 is TGTGCCAGCAGCCACCCTAGCACAGATACGCAGTATTTT. Translation: CASSHPSTDTQYF.

This chain links TRBV7-8 with TRBJ1-1; D is unclear. Germline V gives CDR1 SGHVS, CDR2 FQNEAQ. V was shortened by 5 bases and J by 3 bases, with 10 bases between the two germline ends. CDR3 length: 13 residues. This CDR3 is CASSPDPDTEAFF. The CDR3 DNA reads as TGTGCCAGCAGCCCCGACCCGGACACTGAAGCTTTCTTT.

This clonotype was counted between two and nine times. The V and J genes are TRBV19 and TRBJ1-5, with 9 bases fitting TRBD1. The germline V gene has CDR1 LNHDA and CDR2 SQIVND (reference sequence). J lost 0 bases, V lost 6 bases, and 6 bases had no gene match. The CDR3 length is 16 residues. The DNA for the CDR3 is TGTGCCAGTAGACTGGACAGGGGATTTAGCAATCAGCCCCAGCATTTT. Translating gives CASRLDRGFSNQPQHF.

This clonotype has only a few counts. The chain joins TRBV7-2 to TRBJ2-4; 10 bases map to TRBD2. CDR3 size: 19 residues. Germline V gene lookup returns CDR1 SGHTA and CDR2 FQGNSA. J gave up 0 bases and V 5 bases, and 13 bases lay outside the gene matches. DNA of the CDR3: TGTGCCAGCAGCCCCTGGATCCTAGCGGGGGCGCTAGCCAAAAACATTCAGTACTTC. It encodes CASSPWILAGALAKNIQYF.

The genes are TRBV20-1 and TRBJ2-5; 10 bases map to TRBD1. The CDR3 contains 14 residues. The V gene end was trimmed by 4 bases and the J gene end by 4 bases; junction bases not matched to a gene: 6. CDR1 and CDR2 (germline): DFQATT, SNEGSKA (reference sequence). Written as DNA, the CDR3 is TGCAGTGCTACCGACAGGGGGCTGGTAGAGACCCAGTACTTC. Translated, it gives CSATDRGLVETQYF.

V is TRBV6-5 and J is TRBJ2-1, with D possibly TRBD1 on 6 matching bases. Germline lookup yields CDR1 MNHEY and CDR2 SVGAGI. The CDR3 contains 16 residues. Between the trimmed V and J ends, which lost 4 bases and 1 base, there was a span of 14 bases. The CDR3 sequence: CASSSSPGQSYNEQFF. In nucleotides, the CDR3 is TGTGCCAGCAGTTCCTCCCCCGGACAGTCCTACAATGAGCAGTTCTTC.

The chain employs TRBV20-1 and TRBJ1-1, with D unresolved. V lost 1 base and J lost 2, with 8 bases in between. The length of the CDR3 is 13 residues. Germline CDR1 reads DFQATT; CDR2 reads SNEGSKA (reference sequence). As DNA, the CDR3 is TGCAGTGCTAGAGGTTGGGGAAACACTGAAGCTTTCTTT. This gives the protein CSARGWGNTEAFF.

The V and J genes are TRBV7-4 and TRBJ1-2; D is possibly TRBD1 (6 bases). Trimming left V 5 bases short and J 6 bases short, with 7 bases between. This CDR3 is 11 amino acids long. In germline, CDR1 is SGHVT, CDR2 SQSDAQ. CDR3 region: CASSRQDGYTF. CDR3 DNA sequence: TGTGCCAGCAGCCGACAGGATGGCTACACCTTC.

The genes are TRBV7-6 and TRBJ1-6; a weak D match, TRBD1 (5 bases). CDR3 length: 14 residues. Per the germline V gene, CDR1 is SGHVS and CDR2 is FNYEAQ. Trimming stripped 1 base from V and 5 bases from J, with 6 bases between. CDR3 loop: CASSLGQNNSPLHF. CDR3 in DNA: TGTGCCAGCAGCTTAGGACAGAATAATTCACCCCTCCACTTT.

This clonotype was detected many times. The gene calls are TRBV7-2 and TRBJ2-7; 12 bases agree with TRBD2. J gave up 0 bases and V 5 bases, and 2 bases lay outside the gene matches. Germline V gene sequence: CDR1 SGHTA, CDR2 FQGNSA. The CDR3 covers 15 residues. The CDR3 sequence is CASSRLAGDSYEQYF. The CDR3 DNA follows: TGTGCCAGCAGCAGACTAGCGGGGGACTCCTACGAGCAGTACTTC.

This clonotype has just a few counts. This sequence joins TRBV12-3 or TRBV12-4 and TRBJ1-1; no firm D call. The length of the CDR3 is 14 residues. V lost 1 base, J lost 5 bases, and 11 bases lay in between. The CDR3 here is CASSLGPGRTEAFF. In DNA form, the CDR3 reads TGTGCCAGCAGTTTAGGGCCGGGAAGGACTGAAGCTTTCTTT.

The V and J genes are TRBV9 and TRBJ2-1, with 12 bases aligning to TRBD2. The trim removed 4 bases at V and 9 bases at J, leaving 11 bases unmatched. The germline gives CDR1 SGDLS, CDR2 YYNGEE. The CDR3 sequence is 16 residues long. DNA of the CDR3: TGTGCCAGCAGCCCCCAGTCTAGCGGGGGGGCCTTTGAGCAGTTCTTC. As protein: CASSPQSSGGAFEQFF.

The chain carries TRBV3-1 and TRBJ1-1; D unclear. The CDR3 extends over 14 amino acids. Germline lookup yields CDR1 LGHDT and CDR2 YNNKEL (reference sequence). Trimming left V 5 bases short and J 2 bases short, with 12 bases between. In DNA, the CDR3 is TGTGCCAGCAGCGCCCGACATACTAACACTGAAGCTTTCTTT. Encoded protein: CASSARHTNTEAFF.

The gene calls are TRBV15 and TRBJ1-2, with no clear D. V lost 0 bases and J 0 bases, leaving 11 bases between the germline ends. Germline V gene data show CDR1 as LNHNV and CDR2 as YYDKDF (reference sequence). The CDR3 is made up of 16 amino acids. CDR3 in amino acids: CATSRETAPANYGYTF. In DNA form, the CDR3 reads TGTGCCACCAGCAGAGAAACCGCTCCGGCTAACTATGGCTACACCTTC. Filled out from reference TRBV15 and TRBJ1-2, the complete variable domain reads DAMVIQNPRYQVTQFGKPVTLSCSQTLNHNVMYWYQQKSSQAPKLLFHYYDKDFNNEADTPDNFQSRRPNTSFCFLDIRSPGLGDTAMYLCATSRETAPANYGYTFGSGTRLTVV.

This clonotype was seen ten or more times. This chain connects TRBV19 to TRBJ2-1; 7 bases are shared with TRBD1. The J segment lost 2 bases and the V segment lost 6 bases, leaving 4 bases of the junction unmatched. Germline CDR1 LNHDA, CDR2 SQIVND (reference sequence). The CDR3 consists of 14 residues. In DNA, the CDR3 is TGTGCCAGTAGAGAGGACAGGACCTACAATGAGCAGTTCTTC. Amino acid sequence: CASREDRTYNEQFF. Looking up the rest from reference TRBV19 and TRBJ2-1 gives the full variable domain: DGGITQSPKYLFRKEGQNVTLSCEQNLNHDAMYWYRQDPGQGLRLIYYSQIVNDFQKGDIAEGYSVSREKKESFPLTVTSAQKNPTAFYLCASREDRTYNEQFFGPGTRLTVL.

A few counts support this clonotype. This chain links TRBV7-2 with TRBJ2-7; 11 bases agree with TRBD2. Germline CDR1 SGHTA, CDR2 FQGNSA. The CDR3 has 15 residues. Germline trimming cut 3 bases from V and 0 bases from J; bases unmatched to any gene: 1. CDR3 region: CASSFTSGSSYEQYF. As DNA, the CDR3 is TGTGCCAGCAGCTTCACTAGCGGGAGCTCCTACGAGCAGTACTTC.

This chain joins TRBV7-8 and TRBJ1-4, with TRBD1 identical over 7 bases. After removal of 3 bases from V and 4 bases from J, the junction contained 8 bases not matched to a gene. This CDR3 has 16 amino acids. In germline, CDR1 is SGHVS, CDR2 FQNEAQ. CDR3 sequence (DNA): TGTGCCAGCAGCTTCGGGACCCGACAGGGTAATGAAAAACTGTTTTTT. The encoded protein is CASSFGTRQGNEKLFF.

The J gene is TRBJ2-1, the V gene TRBV7-2, with 10 bases identical to TRBD2. Germline CDR1 reads SGHTA; CDR2 reads FQGNSA. The CDR3 runs to 17 residues. V dropped 6 bases and J dropped 4; count of bases not matched to a gene: 12. CDR3: CASRYRLAGVGYNEQFF. The CDR3 bases are TGTGCCAGCAGGTACCGTCTAGCGGGAGTGGGGTACAATGAGCAGTTCTTC.

This clonotype was seen a single time. J is TRBJ2-6 and V is TRBV4-2; tentatively, D is TRBD1 (5 bases). V was pared by 1 base and J by 0 bases, with 16 bases between. Germline values: CDR1 LGHNA, CDR2 YNFKEQ. The CDR3 length is 19 residues. The CDR3 sequence is CASSQGLKGSYSGANVLTF. As DNA, the CDR3 is TGTGCCAGCAGCCAAGGTCTCAAGGGGTCCTACTCTGGGGCCAACGTCCTGACTTTC.

The sample holds a few counts of this clonotype. The chain has TRBV5-1 and TRBJ2-6; D gene uncertain. V lost 5 bases and J lost 4, with 10 bases in between. The CDR3 extends over 14 amino acids. The germline CDR1 and CDR2 sequences are SGHRS and YFSETQ. The CDR3 loop reads CASRPHGGANVLTF. CDR3 in DNA: TGCGCCAGCAGACCCCATGGGGGGGCCAACGTCCTGACTTTC.